This T cell receptor beta chain was observed in a study of blood T cell repertoires in COVID-19. Study at large: COVID-19 samples collected from the United States, Italy and Spain covered acute and convalescent phases. The cDNA or gDNA used as material had been derived from T cells, B-cell-depleted T cells, or PBMCs.

Authors' processing steps: Nucleated cell number was recorded as an estimate derived from reference gene primer amplification. This table comes from immunoSEQ multiplex PCR, and its TCRdb copy is limited to in-frame clones, with some not included. V, J and clone size are those of that table, while D and trimming were read from the DNA. Of 70,000 to 85,000 clones in the sample, 82% were seen once. Germline-derived CDR1 and CDR2 are ENHRY and SYGVKD. The V segment lost 3 bases and the J segment 7 bases; nucleotides outside the gene matches: 7. The CDR3 runs to 15 residues. This clonotype was sampled from an older man with acute or convalescent COVID-19. Source material: peripheral blood. The V call is TRBV10-3, the J call TRBJ1-4; TRBD1 agrees at 8 bases. The DNA of the CDR3 is TGTGCCATCAGTGACCCCGGACAGGGAGGTGAAAAACTGTTTTTT. It specifies CAISDPGQGGEKLFF.